The 14 T cell receptor beta chains in this list originate from one sample, sequenced in a study of cytomegalovirus exposure and HLA in healthy donors. The PCR employed 60 Vbeta primers together with 13 Jbeta primers. Sequenced by immunoSEQ multiplex PCR; TCRdb stores in-frame clones only, minus some. The sample holds about 200,000 clones; 70% to 85% are singletons and the top ten take 0.098%. The source material was PBMCs. Receptors were obtained from a boy between 2 and 10 years old in good health and CMV-seronegative.

The V and J genes are TRBV6-4 and TRBJ2-5, with 7 bases aligning to TRBD1. Germline CDR1 reads MRHNA; CDR2 reads SNTAGT. V shed 0 bases and J 1 base; nucleotides not matched to a gene: 8. The CDR3 sequence is 17 residues long. The CDR3 sequence: CASSDSGKRGPQETQYF. The CDR3 DNA follows: TGTGCCAGCAGTGACTCGGGAAAAAGGGGGCCCCAAGAGACCCAGTACTTC.

This clone was detected once. The rearrangement uses TRBV18 and TRBJ2-3, with a weak D call TRBD2 (5 bases). CDR1 is KGHSH and CDR2 is LQKENI in the germline V gene. The CDR3 spans 17 residues. V was pared by 2 bases and J by 1 base, with 16 bases between. This CDR3 reads CASSPSSPLGGTDTQYF. CDR3 DNA sequence: TGTGCCAGCTCACCAAGTTCGCCTTTGGGAGGCACAGATACGCAGTATTTT. Combining the CDR3 with reference TRBV18 and TRBJ2-3 gives the whole variable domain NAGVMQNPRHLVRRRGQEARLRCSPMKGHSHVYWYRQLPEEGLKFMVYLQKENIIDESGMPKERFSAEFPKEGPSILRIQQVVRGDSAAYFCASSPSSPLGGTDTQYFGPGTRLTVL.

This clone occurred a few times. The chain uses TRBV27 and TRBJ1-6; TRBD1 aligns across 7 bases. Germline V lookup: CDR1 MNHEY, CDR2 SMNVEV (reference sequence). The V gene end was trimmed by 4 bases and the J gene end by 6 bases; junction bases not matched to a gene: 12. The length of the CDR3 is 17 residues. For the CDR3, the DNA is TGTGCCAGCAGTTCGCTTACAGGGGAAGGGTTTAATTCACCCCTCCACTTT. Its translation: CASSSLTGEGFNSPLHF.

The rearrangement uses TRBV4-1 and TRBJ2-1; D gene ambiguous. Deletions cut 0 bases from V and 8 bases from J, with 8 bases between. In germline, CDR1 is MGHRA, CDR2 YSYEKL. The CDR3 contains 13 residues. The CDR3 here is CASSQESRDEQFF. For the CDR3, the DNA is TGCGCCAGCAGCCAAGAATCTCGCGATGAGCAGTTCTTC.

The chain employs TRBV2 and TRBJ2-5; possible D gene TRBD1, 6 bases. CDR1 is SNHLY, CDR2 FYNNEI, per germline. Trimming shortened V by 8 bases and J by 3 bases, and 10 bases separated the two germline ends. This CDR3 has 12 residues. For the CDR3, the DNA is TGTGCCAGCGCCCGGACAGAAGAGACCCAGTACTTC. It yields the protein CASARTEETQYF.

CDR3 DNA: TGTGCCAGTAGGCGGGATTCTCTATTCGACGATCAGCCCCAGCATTTT. Translating gives CASRRDSLFDDQPQHF. The gene calls are TRBV19 and TRBJ1-5; D unresolved. CDR1 is LNHDA, CDR2 SQIVND, per germline (reference sequence). The CDR3 is 16 residues long. V was clipped by 6 bases and J by 5 bases, with 20 bases between them.

The chain combines TRBV18 with TRBJ1-2; D gene unclear. V lost 3 bases to trimming and J lost 4 bases, with 15 bases between them. Germline loops: CDR1 KGHSH, CDR2 LQKENI. This CDR3 has 15 residues. CDR3 coding DNA: TGTGCCAGCTCACCGCAGGCCACCAACCTCTATGGCTACACCTTC. Residues: CASSPQATNLYGYTF.

This clone came up once. The V call is TRBV5-4, the J call TRBJ2-1, with D possibly matching TRBD1 (6 bases). Germline V CDR1 and CDR2: SGHNT, YYREEE (reference sequence). Trimming cost V 3 bases and J 7 bases, with 14 bases left between them. This CDR3 is 14 amino acids long. The CDR3 region has the DNA TGTGCCAGCAGCTCGTTGGGACACCCTAATGAGCAGTTCTTC. As protein: CASSSLGHPNEQFF.

The V and J genes are TRBV11-2 and TRBJ2-7; TRBD2 matches 11 bases. Germline CDR1 reads SGHAT; CDR2 reads FQNNGV. J gave up 3 bases and V 2 bases, and 6 bases lay outside the gene matches. CDR3 length: 16 amino acids. CDR3 sequence (DNA): TGTGCCAGCAGCTTACGTGGGACTAGCGGAAACTACGAGCAGTACTTC. Translating gives CASSLRGTSGNYEQYF.

V usage is TRBV20-1 and J usage is TRBJ2-1; D uncertain. Germline CDR1 is DFQATT and CDR2 is SNEGSKA (reference sequence). V lost 6 bases, J lost 7 bases, and 7 bases lay in between. This CDR3 has 10 amino acids. CDR3 nucleotide sequence: TGCAGTGCCCCAGCGAATGAGCAGTTCTTC. The encoded protein is CSAPANEQFF.

The rearrangement links TRBV4-3 to TRBJ1-2, with TRBD1 matching 9 bases. Germline lookup yields CDR1 LGHNA and CDR2 YSLEER. V dropped 1 base and J dropped 6; count of bases not matched to a gene: 6. This CDR3 contains 15 residues. The chain's CDR3 is CASSQVDRGGHGYTF. CDR3 in DNA: TGCGCCAGCAGCCAAGTGGACAGGGGAGGTCATGGCTACACCTTC.

The rearrangement joins TRBV10-3 to TRBJ2-3, with unresolved D. CDR1 and CDR2 from the germline V gene are ENHRY and SYGVKD. This CDR3 has 14 residues. V was trimmed by 5 bases and J by 2 bases, leaving 11 bases between them. The CDR3 reads CAISPTTDTDTQYF. DNA for the CDR3: TGTGCCATCAGTCCTACGACTGACACAGATACGCAGTATTTT.

The chain has TRBV6-6 and TRBJ2-2; tentative D call: TRBD1 (5 bases). This CDR3 has 14 residues. V shed 8 bases and J shed 4 bases, with 14 bases lying between them. Per the germline V gene, CDR1 is MNHNY and CDR2 is SVGAGI (reference sequence). The CDR3 sequence is CASLARVGTGELFF. The DNA for the CDR3 is TGTGCCAGCCTGGCCAGGGTCGGCACCGGGGAGCTGTTTTTT.

The chain recombines TRBV7-2 with TRBJ2-5; 13 nucleotides agree with TRBD2. Germline V lookup: CDR1 SGHTA, CDR2 FQGNSA. The CDR3 has 16 amino acids. The V gene end was trimmed by 1 base and the J gene end by 6 bases; junction bases not matched to a gene: 5. As DNA, the CDR3 is TGTGCCAGCAGCTTAGAGGGGACTAGCGGGGCGAAGACCCAGTACTTC. This encodes CASSLEGTSGAKTQYF.